This T cell receptor beta chain was obtained from a study of tumor-infiltrating lymphocytes in primary liver carcinoma. Synthesis of TCR beta cDNA was carried out from 500 ng total RNA with a constant-region primer. Researchers made the TCR beta libraries by running three nested multiplex PCR rounds with slightly modified ARM-PCR. MiXCR, applied by TCRdb to the multiplex PCR reads, yields one record per CDR3 protein. The sample yields 150,000 to 200,000 distinct CDR3 sequences, almost 65% seen once. Germline DNA was also extracted, while the blood RNA originated from unsorted whole blood. Patients in the cohort were treatment-naive and living with chronic HBV infection. Specimen: peripheral blood. The clonotype was recovered from a woman aged 60-70 years with primary liver carcinoma and hepatitis B virus infection.

CDR3 residues: CASSGAGHEQYF. As DNA, the CDR3 is TGCGCCAGCAGCGGGGCAGGGCACGAGCAGTACTTC. The V gene is TRBV5-1, the J gene TRBJ2-7; D is possibly TRBD1 (5 bases). CDR1 and CDR2 from the germline V gene are SGHRS and YFSETQ. V gave up 4 bases and J gave up 5 bases, with 10 bases separating them. This CDR3 spans 12 amino acids. Filled out from reference TRBV5-1 and TRBJ2-7, the complete variable domain reads KAGVTQTPRYLIKTRGQQVTLSCSPISGHRSVSWYQQTPGQGLQFLFEYFSETQRNKGNFPGRFSGRQFSNSRSEMNVSTLELGDSALYLCASSGAGHEQYFGPGTRLTVT.